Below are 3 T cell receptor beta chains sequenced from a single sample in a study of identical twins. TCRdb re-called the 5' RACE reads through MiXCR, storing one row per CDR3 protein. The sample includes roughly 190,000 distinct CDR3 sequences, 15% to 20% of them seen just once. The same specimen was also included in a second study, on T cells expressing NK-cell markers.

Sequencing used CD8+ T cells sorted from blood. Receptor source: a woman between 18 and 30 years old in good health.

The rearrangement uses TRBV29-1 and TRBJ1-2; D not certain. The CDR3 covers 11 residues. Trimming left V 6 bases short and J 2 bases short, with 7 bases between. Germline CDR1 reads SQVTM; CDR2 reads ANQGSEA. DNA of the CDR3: TGCAGCGTACAGATGAACTATGGCTACACCTTC. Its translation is CSVQMNYGYTF.

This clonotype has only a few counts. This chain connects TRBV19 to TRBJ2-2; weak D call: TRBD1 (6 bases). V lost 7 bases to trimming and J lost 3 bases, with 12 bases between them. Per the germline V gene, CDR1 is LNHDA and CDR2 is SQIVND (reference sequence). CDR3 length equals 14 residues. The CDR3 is CASTVDSHTGELFF. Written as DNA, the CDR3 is TGTGCCAGTACCGTGGACAGCCACACCGGGGAGCTGTTTTTT.

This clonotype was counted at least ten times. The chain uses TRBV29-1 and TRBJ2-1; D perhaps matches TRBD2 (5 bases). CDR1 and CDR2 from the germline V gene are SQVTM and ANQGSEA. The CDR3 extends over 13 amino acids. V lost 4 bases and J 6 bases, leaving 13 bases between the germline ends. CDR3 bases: TGCAGCGTTGGAGTGCCGGACTCCAATGAGCAGTTCTTC. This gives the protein CSVGVPDSNEQFF.